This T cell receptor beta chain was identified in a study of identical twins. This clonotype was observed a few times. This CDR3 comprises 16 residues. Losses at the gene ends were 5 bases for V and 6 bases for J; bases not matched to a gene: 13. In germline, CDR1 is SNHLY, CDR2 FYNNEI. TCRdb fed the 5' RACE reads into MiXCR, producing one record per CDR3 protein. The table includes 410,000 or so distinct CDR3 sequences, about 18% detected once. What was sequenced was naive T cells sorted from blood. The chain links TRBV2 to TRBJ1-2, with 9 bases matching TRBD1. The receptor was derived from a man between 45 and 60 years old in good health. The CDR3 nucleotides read TGTGCCAGCAGTCCTCTAGGGACAGGGTTCAAGGATGGCTACACCTTC. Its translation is CASSPLGTGFKDGYTF.